Below, 21 T cell receptor beta chains from the same sample are listed, as sequenced in a study of T cells after yellow fever vaccination. TCRdb analysed the 5' RACE reads with MiXCR anew, one entry per CDR3 protein. In the table there are about 550,000 distinct CDR3 sequences, less than 20% of which are singletons. The starting material was PBMCs, obtained 15 days after the yellow fever booster vaccination. The receptors derive from a man aged 25 to 40 who received the YFV17D yellow fever vaccine.

This clonotype was seen a few times. The chain employs TRBV20-1 and TRBJ2-3; D may be TRBD1 (5 bases). The CDR3 totals 17 residues. Germline V gene lookup returns CDR1 DFQATT and CDR2 SNEGSKA (reference sequence). Trimming removed 7 bases from V and 3 bases from J, with 26 bases in between. CDR3 amino acids: CSVLPPGQGKWTDTQYF. CDR3 bases: TGCAGTGTCCTACCCCCGGGCCAGGGTAAATGGACAGATACGCAGTATTTT.

The chain joins TRBV5-1 to TRBJ2-2; D is uncertain. This CDR3 is 13 amino acids long. CDR1 SGHRS and CDR2 YFSETQ come from the germline V gene. The germline V and J ends were trimmed by 0 bases and 10 bases, with 10 bases remaining between them. The CDR3 DNA sequence: TGCGCCAGCAGCTTGGGACCTATGATGGAGCTGTTTTTT. Translating gives CASSLGPMMELFF.

Only a few counts were recorded for this clonotype. V is TRBV5-1 and J is TRBJ2-1, with D maybe TRBD2 (6 bases). CDR3 length: 16 amino acids. Germline CDR1 reads SGHRS; CDR2 reads YFSETQ. V shed 0 bases and J shed 5 bases, with 15 bases lying between them. DNA of the CDR3: TGCGCCAGCAGCTTGGGGGTAGTCCGCGGGAACAATGAGCAGTTCTTC. It is translated as CASSLGVVRGNNEQFF.

This clonotype was counted a few times. The genes are TRBV25-1 and TRBJ2-1, with D perhaps TRBD2 (5 bases). Germline assignment: CDR1 MGHDK and CDR2 SYGVNS. V lost 2 bases and J 0 bases, leaving 11 bases between the germline ends. This CDR3 has 16 residues. CDR3 nucleotides: TGTGCCAGCAGTGAACCAATGGGGAGCTCCTACAATGAGCAGTTCTTC. It codes for CASSEPMGSSYNEQFF.

This clonotype was seen only a few times. The rearrangement links TRBV9 to TRBJ2-2, with unresolved D. Germline CDR1 is SGDLS and CDR2 is YYNGEE. Trimming left V 6 bases short and J 1 base short, with 10 bases between. CDR3 length: 14 amino acids. CDR3 in amino acids: CASTRGRNTGELFF. The CDR3 nucleotides are TGTGCCAGCACCCGAGGCAGGAACACCGGGGAGCTGTTTTTT.

V gene TRBV5-6 combines with J gene TRBJ2-7, with TRBD2 matching over 14 bases. The CDR3 extends over 16 amino acids. Germline V gene sequence: CDR1 SGHDT, CDR2 YYEEEE. J lost 4 bases, V lost 4 bases, and 7 bases had no gene match. The CDR3 DNA follows: TGTGCCAGCAGCCAACGGACTAGCGGGAGGTTGTACGAGCAGTACTTC. Its translation is CASSQRTSGRLYEQYF.

In its sample, this clonotype was seen a few times. V usage is TRBV7-9 and J usage is TRBJ2-3; a possible D gene is TRBD2 (6 bases). V lost 5 bases to trimming and J lost 5 bases, with 14 bases between them. Germline V gene lookup returns CDR1 SEHNR and CDR2 FQNEAQ (reference sequence). The CDR3 consists of 14 residues. The CDR3 protein is CASSPGPGGDTQYF. The CDR3 DNA follows: TGTGCCAGCAGCCCAGGGCCCGGGGGAGATACGCAGTATTTT.

This chain links TRBV5-4 with TRBJ2-2; weak D call: TRBD2 (6 bases). Germline lookup yields CDR1 SGHNT and CDR2 YYREEE (reference sequence). Trimming pared 2 bases from V and 4 bases from J, leaving 9 bases between. The CDR3 has 14 residues. For the CDR3, the DNA is TGTGCCAGCAGCTTTGGGACTCCCACCGGGGAGCTGTTTTTT. The encoded protein is CASSFGTPTGELFF.

The rearrangement joins TRBV2 to TRBJ2-1, with TRBD2 matching over 10 bases. Per the germline V gene, CDR1 is SNHLY and CDR2 is FYNNEI. The CDR3 is made up of 14 amino acids. V was pared by 5 bases and J by 7 bases, with 5 bases of the junction left unmatched. In nucleotides, the CDR3 is TGTGCCAGCAGTCTTCTAGCGGGAGAGAATGAGCAGTTCTTC. It translates to CASSLLAGENEQFF.

This clonotype was detected a few times. V gene TRBV7-7 combines with J gene TRBJ2-6; no definite D call. This CDR3 is 17 amino acids long. Germline V gene lookup returns CDR1 SSHAT and CDR2 FNYEAQ (reference sequence). With 5 bases removed from V and 0 bases from J, the gap between germline ends came to 14 bases. The CDR3 loop is CASSPADLNSGANVLTF. DNA for the CDR3: TGTGCCAGCAGCCCGGCGGACCTTAACTCTGGGGCCAACGTCCTGACTTTC.

This clonotype was detected a few times. The chain recombines TRBV10-3 with TRBJ2-2; 16 bases fit TRBD2. The CDR3 spans 17 residues. The junction had 6 bases not matched to a gene; V was cut back by 6 bases and J by 5 bases. Per the germline V gene, CDR1 is ENHRY and CDR2 is SYGVKD. CDR3 in amino acids: CAIRPGLAGGPTGELFF. The CDR3 region has the DNA TGTGCCATCAGGCCGGGACTAGCGGGAGGGCCAACCGGGGAGCTGTTTTTT.

This clonotype was seen a handful of times. This chain connects TRBV29-1 to TRBJ2-3, with D unresolved. Germline V gene data show CDR1 as SQVTM and CDR2 as ANQGSEA. The CDR3 covers 12 residues. V was shortened by 8 bases and J by 0 bases, with 9 bases between the two germline ends. The CDR3 DNA reads as TGCAGCTCTACTCCTAGCACAGATACGCAGTATTTT. It translates to CSSTPSTDTQYF.

The chain has TRBV11-2 and TRBJ2-7; 7 bases fit TRBD2. With 3 bases clipped from V and 2 bases from J, the junction kept 7 bases outside the gene matches. Germline values: CDR1 SGHAT, CDR2 FQNNGV. The CDR3 runs to 15 residues. The CDR3 reads CASSFGSGKTYEQYF. As DNA, the CDR3 is TGTGCCAGCAGCTTCGGGAGCGGGAAGACCTACGAGCAGTACTTC.

The J gene is TRBJ1-1, the V gene TRBV5-4; D remains unclear. Trimming cost V 0 bases and J 1 base, with 7 bases left between them. The germline V gene has CDR1 SGHNT and CDR2 YYREEE (reference sequence). The CDR3 totals 14 residues. CDR3: CASSLVQKNTEAFF. DNA for the CDR3: TGTGCCAGCAGCTTGGTCCAAAAGAACACTGAAGCTTTCTTT.

A few counts support this clonotype. The rearrangement joins TRBV7-6 to TRBJ2-3; no reliable D call. Trimming pared 2 bases from V and 2 bases from J, leaving 11 bases between. In germline, CDR1 is SGHVS, CDR2 FNYEAQ. The CDR3 sequence is 15 residues long. The CDR3 is CASSLTLQTTDTQYF. In DNA, the CDR3 is TGTGCCAGCAGCTTAACACTTCAGACCACAGATACGCAGTATTTT.

This clonotype occurred a few times. The V gene is TRBV5-1, the J gene TRBJ2-1; no reliable D call. This CDR3 contains 15 residues. Germline values: CDR1 SGHRS, CDR2 YFSETQ. Trimming took off 0 bases at V and 1 base at J, with 8 bases between the two ends. In nucleotides, the CDR3 is TGCGCCAGCAGCTTGGGTAGTAATTCCTACAATGAGCAGTTCTTC. Translated, it gives CASSLGSNSYNEQFF. The full variable domain, in which reference TRBV5-1 and TRBJ2-1 provide the parts outside the CDR3, is KAGVTQTPRYLIKTRGQQVTLSCSPISGHRSVSWYQQTPGQGLQFLFEYFSETQRNKGNFPGRFSGRQFSNSRSEMNVSTLELGDSALYLCASSLGSNSYNEQFFGPGTRLTVL.

The rearrangement uses TRBV9 and TRBJ1-1, with 7 bases aligning to TRBD1. Germline CDR1 is SGDLS and CDR2 is YYNGEE. The CDR3 spans 14 residues. V trimming: 2 bases; J trimming: 7 bases; junction bases outside the gene matches: 8. DNA for the CDR3: TGTGCCAGCAGCGTCACGGGACAGTCTAATGAAGCTTTCTTT. Translated, it gives CASSVTGQSNEAFF.

This rearrangement joins TRBV7-2 to TRBJ2-3; 10 positions agree with TRBD1. The junction had 4 bases not matched to a gene; V was cut back by 1 base and J by 6 bases. The CDR3 has 15 amino acids. Germline V gene sequence: CDR1 SGHTA, CDR2 FQGNSA. The chain's CDR3 is CASSLGGQGFDTQYF. In nucleotides, the CDR3 is TGTGCCAGCAGCTTAGGGGGACAGGGGTTCGATACGCAGTATTTT.

The chain couples TRBV5-1 to TRBJ2-2, with D possibly being TRBD2 (5 bases). This CDR3 is 14 amino acids long. Germline V gene sequence: CDR1 SGHRS, CDR2 YFSETQ. Trimming pared 5 bases from V and 4 bases from J, leaving 12 bases between. CDR3 nucleotide sequence: TGCGCCAGCAGTTTTGCACTAGGCACCGGGGAGCTGTTTTTT. It yields the protein CASSFALGTGELFF. The full variable domain, rest sourced from reference TRBV5-1 and TRBJ2-2, is KAGVTQTPRYLIKTRGQQVTLSCSPISGHRSVSWYQQTPGQGLQFLFEYFSETQRNKGNFPGRFSGRQFSNSRSEMNVSTLELGDSALYLCASSFALGTGELFFGEGSRLTVL.

This clonotype appeared a few times. The chain is built from TRBV7-2 and TRBJ2-1; 10 nucleotides match TRBD1. The CDR3 covers 15 residues. With V trimmed by 5 bases and J by 7 bases, 8 bases remained unmatched. Germline V gives CDR1 SGHTA, CDR2 FQGNSA. CDR3 DNA sequence: TGTGCCAGCAGCGCCGGGACAGGGGCTTGGAATGAGCAGTTCTTC. It encodes CASSAGTGAWNEQFF. The variable domain in full, with the rest retrieved from reference TRBV7-2 and TRBJ2-1, is GAGVSQSPSNKVTEKGKDVELRCDPISGHTALYWYRQSLGQGLEFLIYFQGNSAPDKSGLPSDRFSAERTGGSVSTLTIQRTQQEDSAVYLCASSAGTGAWNEQFFGPGTRLTVL.

This rearrangement joins TRBV7-2 to TRBJ2-7, with TRBD1 as a possible D gene (6 bases). Germline assignment: CDR1 SGHTA and CDR2 FQGNSA. With 2 bases removed from V and 5 bases from J, the gap between germline ends came to 16 bases. The CDR3 loop spans 15 amino acids. The CDR3 is CASSLTWQGHHEQYF. In nucleotides, the CDR3 is TGTGCCAGCAGCTTAACATGGCAGGGGCACCACGAGCAGTACTTC.